This T cell receptor beta chain was sequenced for a study of human T cells and chemical hapten exposure. Stated time point: pre-sensitization, week 0. Noted treatment: therapeutic diphenylcyclopropenone sensitization with weekly scalp DPC. Prior to application of each patch test, blood was drawn. In the library, unique molecular identifiers were attached to individual cDNA molecules. Via MiXCR, TCRdb re-called the RACE reads, giving one row per CDR3 protein. The sample consists of some 70,000 distinct CDR3 sequences, approximately 11% of them appearing once. Looked up from germline, CDR1 is SGHTA and CDR2 is FQGNSA. V lost 0 bases and J lost 2; bases outside the gene matches: 12. The CDR3 spans 20 residues. This clonotype was seen at least ten times.

This TCR was sampled from a woman between 50 and 59 years old with alopecia areata. Some clones in this sample may be carry-over from other donors' samples. V usage is TRBV7-2 and J usage is TRBJ2-3, with 12 nucleotides matching TRBD1. This specimen consisted of whole blood, obtained in connection with sensitization to the hapten diphenylcyclopropenone (DPC). CDR3 in DNA: TGTGCCAGCAGCTTAGCGTTGGGACAGGGGGCGTCGGGAACCACAGATACGCAGTATTTT. This translates into CASSLALGQGASGTTDTQYF.